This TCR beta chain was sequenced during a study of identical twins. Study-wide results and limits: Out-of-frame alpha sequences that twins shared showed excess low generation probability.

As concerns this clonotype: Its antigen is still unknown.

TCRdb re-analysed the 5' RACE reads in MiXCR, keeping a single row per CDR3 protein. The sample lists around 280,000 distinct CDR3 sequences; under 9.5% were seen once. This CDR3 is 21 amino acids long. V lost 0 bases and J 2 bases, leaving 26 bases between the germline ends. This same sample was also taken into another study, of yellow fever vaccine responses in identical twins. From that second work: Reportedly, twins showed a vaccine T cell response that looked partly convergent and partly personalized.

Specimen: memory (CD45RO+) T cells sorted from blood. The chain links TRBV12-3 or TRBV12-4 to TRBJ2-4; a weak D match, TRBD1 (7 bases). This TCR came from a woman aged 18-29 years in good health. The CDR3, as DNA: TGTGCCAGCAGTTTAGCGGGTGGGGCAGGGGGGTCGGTTTGGACCAAAAACATTCAGTACTTC. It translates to CASSLAGGAGGSVWTKNIQYF.